This T cell receptor beta chain was sequenced during a study of blood T cell repertoires in COVID-19. This clone was observed once. The assay was immunoSEQ multiplex PCR, and TCRdb's table has in-frame clones only and misses some. There are about 430,000 clones in the sample; around 89% occur only once, and 1% to 1.3% lies in the top ten. CDR1 and CDR2 from the germline V gene are SGHRS and YFSETQ. This CDR3 is built from 13 residues. V lost 5 bases and J lost 6; bases outside the gene matches: 6. This chain connects TRBV5-1 to TRBJ2-3; TRBD1 aligns across 7 bases. The sequenced material came from PBMCs or T cells enriched from blood (not recorded which). The origin of this receptor is a man aged 25 to 40 who had recovered from COVID-19. CDR3 coding DNA: TGCGCCAGCAGAACTCGGGACAGCGATACGCAGTATTTT. It codes for CASRTRDSDTQYF.